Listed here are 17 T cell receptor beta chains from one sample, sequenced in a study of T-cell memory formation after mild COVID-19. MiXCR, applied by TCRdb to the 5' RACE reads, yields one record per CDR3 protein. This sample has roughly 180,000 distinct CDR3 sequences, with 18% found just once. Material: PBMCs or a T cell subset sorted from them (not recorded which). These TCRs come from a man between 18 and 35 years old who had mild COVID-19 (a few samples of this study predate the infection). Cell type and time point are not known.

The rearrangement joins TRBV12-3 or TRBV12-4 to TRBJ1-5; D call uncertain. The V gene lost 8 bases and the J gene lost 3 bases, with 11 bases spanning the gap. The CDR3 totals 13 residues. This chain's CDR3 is CASEAQLNQPQHF. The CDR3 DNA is TGTGCCAGCGAGGCACAGCTCAATCAGCCCCAGCATTTT.

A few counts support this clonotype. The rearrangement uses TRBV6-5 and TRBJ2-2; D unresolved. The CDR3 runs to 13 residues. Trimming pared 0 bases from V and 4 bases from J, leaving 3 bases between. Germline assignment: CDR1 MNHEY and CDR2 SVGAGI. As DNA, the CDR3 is TGTGCCAGCAGTTACTCGGGCACCGGGGAGCTGTTTTTT. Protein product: CASSYSGTGELFF.

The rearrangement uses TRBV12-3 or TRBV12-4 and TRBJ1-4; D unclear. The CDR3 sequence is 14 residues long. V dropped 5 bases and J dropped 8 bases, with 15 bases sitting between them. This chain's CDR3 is CASSATPQREKLFF. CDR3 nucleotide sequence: TGTGCCAGCAGTGCGACTCCCCAGAGGGAAAAACTGTTTTTT.

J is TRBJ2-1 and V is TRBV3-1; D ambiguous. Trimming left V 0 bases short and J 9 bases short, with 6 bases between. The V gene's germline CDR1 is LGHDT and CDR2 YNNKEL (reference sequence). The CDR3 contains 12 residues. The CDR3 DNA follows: TGTGCCAGCAGCCAAGATCGGCTTGAGCAGTTCTTC. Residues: CASSQDRLEQFF.

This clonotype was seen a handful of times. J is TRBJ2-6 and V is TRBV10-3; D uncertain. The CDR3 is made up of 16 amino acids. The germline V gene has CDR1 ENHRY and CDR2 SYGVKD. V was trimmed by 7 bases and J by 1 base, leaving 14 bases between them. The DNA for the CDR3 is TGTGCCATCACTCAATCCTCCGGATCTGGGGCCAACGTCCTGACTTTC. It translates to CAITQSSGSGANVLTF.

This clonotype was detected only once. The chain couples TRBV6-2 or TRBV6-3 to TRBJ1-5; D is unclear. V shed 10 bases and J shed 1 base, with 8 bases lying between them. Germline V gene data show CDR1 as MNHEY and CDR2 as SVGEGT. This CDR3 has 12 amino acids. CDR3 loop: CATSRSNQPQHF. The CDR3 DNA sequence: TGTGCCACCAGCAGAAGCAATCAGCCCCAGCATTTT.

The CDR3 coding sequence is TGCAGTGCGCGCGCGGGGGGCCTCTCGGGAGATACGCAGTATTTT. This codes for CSARAGGLSGDTQYF. The rearrangement joins TRBV20-1 to TRBJ2-3, with 8 positions matching TRBD2. The V gene's germline CDR1 is DFQATT and CDR2 SNEGSKA (reference sequence). Unmatched junction bases numbered 13, after V lost 6 bases and J lost 5 bases. The CDR3 length is 15 residues.

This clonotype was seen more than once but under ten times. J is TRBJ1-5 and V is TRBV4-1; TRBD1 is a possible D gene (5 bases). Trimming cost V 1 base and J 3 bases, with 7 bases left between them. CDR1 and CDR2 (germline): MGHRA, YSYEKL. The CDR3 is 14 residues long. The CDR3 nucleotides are TGCGCCAGCAGCCAAGGACAGAACAATCAGCCCCAGCATTTT. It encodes CASSQGQNNQPQHF.

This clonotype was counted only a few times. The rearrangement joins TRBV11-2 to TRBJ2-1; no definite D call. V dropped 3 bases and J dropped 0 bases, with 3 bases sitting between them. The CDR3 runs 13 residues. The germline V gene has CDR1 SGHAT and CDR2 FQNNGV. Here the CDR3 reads CASSLYSYNEQFF. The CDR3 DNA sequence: TGTGCCAGCAGCTTGTACTCCTACAATGAGCAGTTCTTC.

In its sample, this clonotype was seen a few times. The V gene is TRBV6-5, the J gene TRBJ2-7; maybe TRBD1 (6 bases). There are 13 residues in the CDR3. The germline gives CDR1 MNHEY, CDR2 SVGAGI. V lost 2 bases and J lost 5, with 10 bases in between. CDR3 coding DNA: TGTGCCAGCAGTTACCGAAGGGGGAACGAGCAGTACGTC. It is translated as CASSYRRGNEQYV.

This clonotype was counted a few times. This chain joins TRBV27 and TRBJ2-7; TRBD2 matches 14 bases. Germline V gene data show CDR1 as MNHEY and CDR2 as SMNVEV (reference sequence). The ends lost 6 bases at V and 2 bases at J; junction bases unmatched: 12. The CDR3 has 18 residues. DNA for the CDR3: TGTGCCAGCAGCGGACTAGCGGGGGGTTGGGGATGCCCCTACGAGCAGTACGTC. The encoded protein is CASSGLAGGWGCPYEQYV.

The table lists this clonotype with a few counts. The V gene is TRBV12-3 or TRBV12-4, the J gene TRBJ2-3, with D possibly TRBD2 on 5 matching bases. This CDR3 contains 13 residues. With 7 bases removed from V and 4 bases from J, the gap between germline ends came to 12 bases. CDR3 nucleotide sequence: TGTGCCAGCACCCAAAGAGGGTCAGATACGCAGTATTTT. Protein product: CASTQRGSDTQYF.

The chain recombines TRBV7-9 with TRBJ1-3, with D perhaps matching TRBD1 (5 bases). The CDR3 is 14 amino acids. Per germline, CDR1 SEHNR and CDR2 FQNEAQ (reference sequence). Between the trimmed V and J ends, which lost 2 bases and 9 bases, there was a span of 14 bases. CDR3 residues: CASSLPGRDATIYF. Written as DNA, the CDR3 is TGTGCCAGCAGCTTACCAGGGAGGGATGCCACCATATATTTT.

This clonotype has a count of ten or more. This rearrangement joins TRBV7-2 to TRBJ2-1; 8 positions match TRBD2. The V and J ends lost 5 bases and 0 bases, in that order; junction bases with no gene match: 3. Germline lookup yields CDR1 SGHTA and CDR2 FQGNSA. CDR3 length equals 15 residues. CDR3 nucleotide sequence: TGTGCCAGCAGCCCCCTAGCGGGCTCCTACAATGAGCAGTTCTTC. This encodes CASSPLAGSYNEQFF.

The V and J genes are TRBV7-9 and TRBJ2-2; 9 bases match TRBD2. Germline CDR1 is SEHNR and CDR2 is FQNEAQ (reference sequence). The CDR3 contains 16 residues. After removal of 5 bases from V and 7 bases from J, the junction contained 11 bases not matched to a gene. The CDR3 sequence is CASSPPRAGGNGELFF. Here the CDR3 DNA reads TGTGCCAGCAGCCCTCCCCGGGCGGGAGGGAACGGGGAGCTGTTTTTT.

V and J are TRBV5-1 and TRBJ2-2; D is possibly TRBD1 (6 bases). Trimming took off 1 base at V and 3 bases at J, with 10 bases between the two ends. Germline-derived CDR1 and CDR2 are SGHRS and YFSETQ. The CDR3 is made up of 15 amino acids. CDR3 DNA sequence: TGCGCCAGCAGCTTGTTGGACAGAGACACCGGGGAGCTGTTTTTT. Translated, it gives CASSLLDRDTGELFF. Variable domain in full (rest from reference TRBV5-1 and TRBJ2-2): KAGVTQTPRYLIKTRGQQVTLSCSPISGHRSVSWYQQTPGQGLQFLFEYFSETQRNKGNFPGRFSGRQFSNSRSEMNVSTLELGDSALYLCASSLLDRDTGELFFGEGSRLTVL.

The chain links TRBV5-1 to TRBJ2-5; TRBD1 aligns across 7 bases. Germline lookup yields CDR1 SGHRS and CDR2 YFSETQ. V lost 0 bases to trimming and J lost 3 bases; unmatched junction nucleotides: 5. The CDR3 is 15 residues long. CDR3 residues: CASSLGRTGEETQYF. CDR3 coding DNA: TGCGCCAGCAGCTTGGGACGAACAGGGGAAGAGACCCAGTACTTC.